This T cell receptor beta chain was recorded in a study of blood T cells in healthy people across ages. Study-level results: TCR beta diversity, measured per million T cells, fell in a roughly linear way with age. Relative to aged donors, long-lived donors carried more naive CD4+ cells and displayed higher diversity.

The germline V gene encodes CDR1 LGHNT and CDR2 FRNRAP. The CDR3 has 13 residues. A second about 7 to 11 cycle PCR used barcoded and J-beta primers. TCRdb processed the 5' RACE reads anew with MiXCR; each CDR3 protein has one entry. The sample includes about 1.5 million distinct CDR3 sequences, under 55% of them seen just once. Regarding this clonotype: What it recognizes is unknown.

The receptor's source is a woman aged 18-29 years in good health. The chain has TRBV12-5 and TRBJ2-4; 8 bases map to TRBD1. The J call may not be correct, given that the DNA end is closer to TRBJ2-7. Sequencing was done on a sample of blood. The CDR3 protein is CASAPTGVFEQYF. CDR3 sequence (DNA): TGTGCTAGTGCCCCGACAGGGGTATTCGAGCAGTACTTC.